The 26 T cell receptor beta chains listed next were all sequenced from one sample in a study of metastatic and nonmetastatic thyroid tumors. Using MiXCR, TCRdb re-called clones from the PCR reads. The data show under 60,000 clones, roughly a fifth seen once. All patients reached thyroid surgery having received no treatment beforehand. The material sequenced was blood. All receptors derive from a male donor with papillary thyroid cancer or a benign thyroid nodule (not recorded which). Some clones in this sample may be carry-over from other donors' samples.

This clone has only a few counts. CDR3 in amino acids: CASSLGVTLNSPLHF. The CDR3, as DNA: TGTGCCAGCAGCTTGGGTGTGACCCTTAATTCACCCCTCCACTTT. The V gene is TRBV5-4, the J gene TRBJ1-6; D is unclear. This CDR3 is built from 15 residues. Germline lookup yields CDR1 SGHNT and CDR2 YYREEE (reference sequence). The V end was cut by 0 bases, the J end by 6 bases, with 10 bases between.

V usage is TRBV5-1 and J usage is TRBJ2-1, with a weak D call TRBD2 (6 bases). The CDR3 contains 16 residues. The germline V gene has CDR1 SGHRS and CDR2 YFSETQ. V was shortened by 0 bases and J by 7 bases, with 17 bases between the two germline ends. CDR3 in DNA: TGCGCCAGCAGCTTGGCCAACTTTGCAGGGAGGAATGAGCAGTTCTTC. Protein: CASSLANFAGRNEQFF.

This clone showed up many times. This chain uses TRBV28 with TRBJ2-7, with 7 bases matching TRBD2. The CDR3 length is 13 residues. The J segment lost 6 bases and the V segment lost 1 base, leaving 3 bases of the junction unmatched. Germline V lookup: CDR1 MDHEN, CDR2 SYDVKM. The CDR3 DNA reads TGTGCCAGCAGTTTATCGGGGGGTGCCGAGCAGTACTTC. Its protein product is CASSLSGGAEQYF.

V and J are TRBV6-1 and TRBJ2-7, with 11 bases identical to TRBD1. Germline V gene data show CDR1 as MNHNS and CDR2 as SASEGT. The CDR3 has 15 amino acids. J lost 7 bases, V lost 5 bases, and 10 bases had no gene match. The CDR3 loop reads CASSPRDRGSWEQYF. The CDR3 DNA is TGTGCCAGCAGTCCCCGGGACAGGGGGTCCTGGGAGCAGTACTTC.

Turning to this clone: A read error may account for a junction end that differs from germline. The rearrangement links TRBV6-5 to TRBJ2-7; perhaps TRBD2 as D (5 bases). The length of the CDR3 is 15 residues. Germline V gene sequence: CDR1 MNHEY, CDR2 SVGAGI. This CDR3 reads CASSLSGLSSYEHYF. CDR3 sequence (DNA): TGTGCCAGCAGTTTAAGCGGTCTTAGCTCCTACGAGCATTACTTC.

This clone occurred many times. This chain uses TRBV6-2 or TRBV6-3 with TRBJ1-2; D is unclear. The CDR3 contains 13 residues. CDR1 and CDR2 from the germline V gene are MNHEY and SVGEGT. Between the trimmed V and J ends, which lost 6 bases and 7 bases, there was a span of 15 bases. CDR3 loop: CASSPGLPGGYTF. As DNA, the CDR3 is TGTGCCAGCAGCCCCGGACTTCCCGGTGGCTACACCTTC.

The chain combines TRBV6-1 with TRBJ2-5, with 12 bases matching TRBD2. The germline CDR1 and CDR2 sequences are MNHNS and SASEGT. With V trimmed by 4 bases and J by 5 bases, 8 bases remained unmatched. The CDR3 is 16 amino acids. As DNA, the CDR3 is TGTGCCAGCAGTGGTTCTAGCGGGAGGGCCTACGAGACCCAGTACTTC. Its translation is CASSGSSGRAYETQYF.

This clone was counted a few times. The chain links TRBV28 to TRBJ2-7; 11 bases match TRBD2. Germline CDR1 and CDR2: MDHEN and SYDVKM. The CDR3 extends over 15 amino acids. V trimming: 6 bases; J trimming: 4 bases; junction bases outside the gene matches: 8. CDR3 in DNA: TGTGCCAGCAGCCCTCTAGCGGGGGGAGGGTACGAGCAGTACTTC. Translation gives CASSPLAGGGYEQYF.

J is TRBJ2-2 and V is TRBV30; 9 nucleotides agree with TRBD1. With V trimmed by 2 bases and J by 3 bases, 4 bases remained unmatched. Germline CDR1 and CDR2: GTSNPN and SVGIG (reference sequence). CDR3 length equals 15 residues. Written as DNA, the CDR3 is TGTGCCTGGAGTCACAGGGGGCGGGACACCGGGGAGCTGTTTTTT. The encoded protein is CAWSHRGRDTGELFF.

This clone has a handful of counts. Compared with germline, one end of the junction differs, possibly owing to a read error. The chain combines TRBV10-1 with TRBJ2-1; TRBD2 aligns across 11 bases. The CDR3 spans 16 residues. Per germline, CDR1 WNHNN and CDR2 SYGVQD (reference sequence). CDR3 DNA: TGCGCCAGCAGCACTACTAGCGGGAGCTCCTACAATGATCAGTTCTTC. Translating gives CASSTTSGSSYNDQFF.

In its sample, this clone was seen many times. This chain links TRBV7-2 with TRBJ2-5; D unresolved. CDR1 is SGHTA and CDR2 is FQGNSA in the germline V gene. V was clipped by 4 bases and J by 1 base, with 10 bases between them. The CDR3 runs to 14 residues. The CDR3 nucleotides read TGTGCCAGCAGCTCAAATGGGCTCCAAGAGACCCAGTACTTC. This codes for CASSSNGLQETQYF.

In the case of this clone: Compared with germline, one end of the junction differs, possibly owing to a read error. The rearrangement uses TRBV5-6 and TRBJ1-5; no reliable D call. From germline, CDR1 is SGHDT and CDR2 YYEEEE. The CDR3 consists of 12 residues. The CDR3, as DNA: TGTGCCAGCAGCGCCCTACAACTGCCCCTGCATTTT. Its protein product is CASSALQLPLHF.

About this clone itself: The junction does not match germline at one end; this may be a read error. This chain uses TRBV2 with TRBJ1-1; maybe TRBD1 (6 bases). From germline, CDR1 is SNHLY and CDR2 FYNNEI. CDR3 length equals 16 residues. The CDR3 DNA reads TGTGCCAGACTTAGATCCACGGAGGGGGTGAATACTGAAGCTTTCTTT. Its protein is CARLRSTEGVNTEAFF.

The chain uses TRBV5-8 and TRBJ1-5; 9 nucleotides line up with TRBD1. The V segment lost 2 bases and the J segment 2 bases; nucleotides outside the gene matches: 2. Germline CDR1 reads SGHTS; CDR2 reads YDEGEE. The CDR3 loop spans 15 amino acids. In nucleotides, the CDR3 is TGTGCCAGCAGCTTTACAGGGGGCGGCAATCAGCCCCAGCATTTT. It yields the protein CASSFTGGGNQPQHF.

This clone was detected many times. The chain recombines TRBV7-3 with TRBJ1-1; 12 nucleotides align to TRBD1. Trimming took 4 bases from V and 1 from J; bases not matched to a gene: 7. Germline assignment: CDR1 SGHTA and CDR2 FQGTGA. CDR3 size: 17 residues. The CDR3 coding sequence is TGTGCCAGCAGCTCGGGGGGACAGGGGGCGCGGAACACTGAAGCTTTCTTT. Amino acids: CASSSGGQGARNTEAFF.

This clone appeared many times. The chain joins TRBV4-2 to TRBJ1-5; a weak D match, TRBD1 (5 bases). Trimming stripped 3 bases from V and 0 bases from J, with 18 bases between. Germline V gene lookup returns CDR1 LGHNA and CDR2 YNFKEQ. The CDR3 spans 18 residues. CDR3 bases: TGTGCCAGCAGCCAGGCCGGGGCCATCCTAGATAGCAATCAGCCCCAGCATTTT. It yields the protein CASSQAGAILDSNQPQHF.

This clone was seen at least ten times. The chain carries TRBV6-1 and TRBJ2-2; D might be TRBD1 (6 bases). The CDR3 has 14 residues. Germline V gives CDR1 MNHNS, CDR2 SASEGT. V lost 6 bases and J lost 5, with 13 bases in between. The CDR3 region has the DNA TGTGCCAGCAGCTCCCGACAGGATACCGGGGAGCTGTTTTTT. This sequence encodes CASSSRQDTGELFF.

The chain carries TRBV3-1 and TRBJ1-2; the D is unclear. V was shortened by 2 bases and J by 8 bases, with 6 bases between the two germline ends. Germline V gene data show CDR1 as LGHDT and CDR2 as YNNKEL (reference sequence). The CDR3 has 11 amino acids. The CDR3 region has the DNA TGTGCCAGCAGCCAACAACTAGGCTACACCTTC. It translates to CASSQQLGYTF.

This clone was observed at least ten times. It may be a read error: a sequence one base away is much more abundant. In the same sample, other DNA sequences code for this CDR3. This sequence joins TRBV3-1 and TRBJ2-2; D is undetermined. Germline V lookup: CDR1 LGHDT, CDR2 YNNKEL (reference sequence). CDR3 length: 16 residues. CDR3 protein: CASSQERRSNTGELFF. CDR3 DNA sequence: TGTGCCAGCAGCCAAGAAAGACGGAGCAACACCGGAGAGCTGTTTTTT.

This chain uses TRBV5-1 with TRBJ2-1, with 13 bases that match TRBD2. Germline lookup yields CDR1 SGHRS and CDR2 YFSETQ. CDR3 length equals 17 residues. Losses at the gene ends were 5 bases for V and 5 bases for J; bases not matched to a gene: 10. The CDR3 DNA is TGCGCCAGCAGTGCTACTAGCGGGAGGGGAGGCAACAATGAGCAGTTCTTC. It translates to CASSATSGRGGNNEQFF.

This clone was detected many times. The chain is built from TRBV9 and TRBJ2-7, with TRBD2 matching 7 bases. V was pared by 2 bases and J by 2 bases, with 4 bases of the junction left unmatched. This CDR3 comprises 14 residues. Looked up from germline, CDR1 is SGDLS and CDR2 is YYNGEE. CDR3 DNA sequence: TGTGCCAGCAGCGTCGGGGGAGGGACCTACGAGCAGTACTTC. This sequence encodes CASSVGGGTYEQYF.

This clone was seen ten or more times. The chain couples TRBV5-5 to TRBJ1-2; D remains unclear. Deletions cut 0 bases from V and 6 bases from J, with 15 bases between. There are 15 residues in the CDR3. The germline CDR1 and CDR2 sequences are SGHKS and YYEKEE (reference sequence). The CDR3 here is CASSLAFYGEDGYTF. The CDR3 nucleotides read TGTGCCAGCAGCTTGGCTTTCTACGGGGAGGATGGCTACACCTTC.

This clone was seen ten or more times. V is TRBV27 and J is TRBJ2-7, with 8 bases aligning to TRBD2. Trimming cost V 2 bases and J 6 bases; bases outside gene matches: 6. The CDR3 has 14 residues. Germline V gene sequence: CDR1 MNHEY, CDR2 SMNVEV (reference sequence). In DNA, the CDR3 is TGTGCCAGCAGTTTAATTACAGCGGGAGCCGAGCAGTACTTC. Its protein is CASSLITAGAEQYF.

This clone was seen at least ten times. The chain combines TRBV12-3 or TRBV12-4 with TRBJ2-7, with D maybe TRBD1 (5 bases). Trimming cost V 6 bases and J 3 bases, with 9 bases left between them. CDR3 length equals 12 residues. The CDR3 DNA reads as TGTGCCAGCAGGGCCGGACACTACGAGCAGTACTTC. Its translation: CASRAGHYEQYF.

V gene TRBV18 combines with J gene TRBJ1-3; 8 bases fit TRBD1. V gave up 5 bases and J gave up 0 bases; unmatched junction bases: 12. The CDR3 consists of 18 residues. CDR1 and CDR2 (germline): KGHSH, LQKENI. CDR3 sequence: CASSSSGTGERSGNTIYF. For the CDR3, the DNA is TGTGCCAGCTCATCATCCGGGACAGGCGAGCGCTCTGGAAACACCATATATTTT.

A note on this clone: Other nucleotide sequences in the sample specify the same CDR3. The CDR3: CASSSTGTEGEQYF. As DNA, the CDR3 is TGCGCCAGCAGCTCGACCGGGACAGAGGGTGAGCAGTACTTC. The chain employs TRBV5-1 and TRBJ2-7, with TRBD1 matching 7 bases. The CDR3 extends over 14 amino acids. Trimming at V came to 3 bases and at J to 7 bases, leaving 10 bases not matched to a gene. The germline V gene encodes CDR1 SGHRS and CDR2 YFSETQ.